The clone carrying this T cell receptor beta chain has only a few counts. TCR beta sequencing was performed on blood CD8+ and CD4+ T cells. The patients who served as multiple sclerosis controls were treatment-naive and had stable or active relapsing-remitting disease that fulfilled the revised McDonald criteria. Purification of the CD8+ and CD4+ T cells relied on negative isolation, and TEMRA cells underwent FACS enrichment. The data were taken from a study of CD8 T cells in Susac syndrome. When the RNA was reverse transcribed, random hexamers were used with an input of about 0.5 to 1 ug. Amplification of TCR beta CDR3 was carried out by immunoSEQ multiplex PCR, which covered 54 Vbeta and 13 Jbeta segments. TCRdb redid the calling of the immunoSEQ multiplex PCR reads with MiXCR, one entry per CDR3 protein. The table records approximately 110,000 distinct CDR3 sequences, 85% to 95% of them present only once.

The CDR3 loop spans 13 amino acids. V gave up 0 bases and J gave up 5 bases, with 8 bases separating them. Germline V gene sequence: CDR1 MGHRA, CDR2 YSYEKL. The sequencing input was CD8+ T cells from PBMCs. This clonotype was obtained from a human donor with multiple sclerosis. The chain couples TRBV4-1 to TRBJ2-7; D possibly corresponds to TRBD2 (5 bases). As DNA, the CDR3 is TGCGCCAGCAGCCAAGAGTACGGGGACGAGCAGTACGTC. Protein: CASSQEYGDEQYV.